These 2 T cell receptor beta chains were all obtained from the same sample, sequenced in a study of blood T cell repertoires in COVID-19. Repertoires were generated with immunoSEQ multiplex PCR, while TCRdb's copy carries only in-frame clones and drops some. Here the sample spans about 180,000 clones, 80% to 90% being singletons. Sequencing used PBMCs or T cells enriched from blood (not recorded which). The receptors were gathered from a man in his fifties who had recovered from COVID-19.

The rearrangement links TRBV11-3 to TRBJ1-1; D is unresolved. The germline V and J ends were trimmed by 5 bases and 11 bases, with 15 bases remaining between them. The germline V gene encodes CDR1 SGHNT and CDR2 YENEEA. The CDR3 has 12 residues. CDR3 in DNA: TGTGCCAGCAGCGCCTCGGGAGTGGAGGCTTTCTTT. As protein: CASSASGVEAFF.

The chain recombines TRBV5-1 with TRBJ2-5; D is perhaps TRBD1 (5 bases). Germline V gene lookup returns CDR1 SGHRS and CDR2 YFSETQ. Deletions cut 7 bases from V and 1 base from J, with 11 bases between. The CDR3 is 13 residues long. The CDR3 nucleotides are TGCGCCAGCCGTCTGGACACCCAAGAGACCCAGTACTTC. Protein sequence: CASRLDTQETQYF.